The 14 T cell receptor beta chains presented below share a single source sample, sequenced in a study of blood T cells in healthy people across ages. A J-beta primer mix and a sample-barcoded 5' primer were used in a second PCR of roughly 6 to 11 cycles. TCRdb redid the calling of the 5' RACE reads with MiXCR, one entry per CDR3 protein. The sample holds 2 million or so distinct CDR3 sequences, just under 50% seen once. Source material: blood. These receptors were taken from a woman aged 40 to 55 in good health.

The chain uses TRBV24-1 and TRBJ2-3; possible D gene TRBD1, 6 bases. Germline CDR1 and CDR2: KGHDR and SFDVKD. Trimming stripped 3 bases from V and 13 bases from J, with 13 bases between. CDR3 length equals 12 residues. The CDR3 DNA is TGTGCCACCAGTGATCCCCGACAGGAGGAGTATTTT. Translating gives CATSDPRQEEYF.

This sequence joins TRBV15 and TRBJ2-3; tentatively, D is TRBD2 (5 bases). Trimming left V 0 bases short and J 1 base short, with 11 bases between. The CDR3 loop spans 16 amino acids. CDR1 and CDR2 from the germline V gene are LNHNV and YYDKDF (reference sequence). CDR3 sequence: CATSREGSRGTDTQYF. CDR3 coding DNA: TGTGCCACCAGCAGAGAGGGGAGCAGAGGCACAGATACGCAGTATTTT.

For this clonotype: The junction and the germline gene differ at one end; a read error may be behind it. The chain uses TRBV3-1 and TRBJ2-5, with unresolved D. Germline V gives CDR1 LGHDT, CDR2 YNNKEL (reference sequence). The CDR3 runs 18 residues. CDR3 DNA sequence: TGTGCCAGCAGCCAATCCCTGCTATCGGGCTATACAGAAGAGGCCCAGTACTTC. It codes for CASSQSLLSGYTEEAQYF.

This chain uses TRBV6-6 with TRBJ2-1; D is unresolved. Trimming took off 0 bases at V and 5 bases at J, with 17 bases between the two ends. CDR1 is MNHNY, CDR2 SVGAGI, per germline (reference sequence). The CDR3 length is 17 residues. The CDR3 bases are TGTGCCAGCAGTTACTCGGGCTCGGGCTTTAGGCACAATGAGCAGTTCTTC. Protein: CASSYSGSGFRHNEQFF.

This clonotype was found a few times. This chain uses TRBV18 with TRBJ2-3; 9 bases are a match to TRBD1. V trimming: 7 bases; J trimming: 5 bases; junction bases outside the gene matches: 7. The CDR3 has 14 amino acids. Germline loops: CDR1 KGHSH, CDR2 LQKENI. CDR3 sequence reads: CASFDRGLEDTQYF. CDR3 sequence (DNA): TGTGCCAGCTTCGACAGGGGGTTGGAAGATACGCAGTATTTT.

This chain links TRBV20-1 with TRBJ1-2, with D hard to call. Germline V gives CDR1 DFQATT, CDR2 SNEGSKA (reference sequence). There are 16 residues in the CDR3. The V end lost 6 bases, the J end lost 9 bases, and 29 bases lay between the germline ends. The CDR3 region is CSAPSRRIPLSGSYTF. Written as DNA, the CDR3 is TGCAGTGCCCCCTCCCGGCGGATCCCCCTCTCGGGAAGCTACACCTTC.

This chain connects TRBV27 to TRBJ2-1; no clear D gene. Deletions cut 10 bases from V and 14 bases from J, with 24 bases between. This CDR3 has 13 amino acids. The germline V gene has CDR1 MNHEY and CDR2 SMNVEV (reference sequence). This CDR3 is CAISSQKGRMEFF. For the CDR3, the DNA is TGTGCCATCTCAAGTCAGAAGGGCAGAATGGAGTTCTTC.

The rearrangement uses TRBV25-1 and TRBJ1-4; TRBD1 agrees at 12 bases. This CDR3 region has 15 residues. Germline trimming cut 4 bases from V and 7 bases from J; bases unmatched to any gene: 4. The germline V gene encodes CDR1 MGHDK and CDR2 SYGVNS. The CDR3, as DNA: TGTGCCAGCAGTGGGGACAGGGGGCAGGGTGAAAAACTGTTTTTT. This encodes CASSGDRGQGEKLFF. The complete variable domain, with remaining parts taken from reference TRBV25-1 and TRBJ1-4, reads EADIYQTPRYLVIGTGKKITLECSQTMGHDKMYWYQQDPGMELHLIHYSYGVNSTEKGDLSSESTVSRIRTEHFPLTLESARPSHTSQYLCASSGDRGQGEKLFFGSGTQLSVL.

The genes are TRBV28 and TRBJ2-6; D remains unclear. Trimming cost V 7 bases and J 3 bases, with 16 bases left between them. The length of the CDR3 is 16 residues. Germline V gives CDR1 MDHEN, CDR2 SYDVKM. DNA for the CDR3: TGTGCCAGCACCAGAGAACGCCAGATTGGGGCCAACGTCCTGACTTTC. It is translated as CASTRERQIGANVLTF.

This clonotype has a handful of counts. The chain employs TRBV6-5 and TRBJ1-1, with D unresolved. V was pared by 2 bases and J by 1 base, with 5 bases between. There are 13 residues in the CDR3. Germline loops: CDR1 MNHEY, CDR2 SVGAGI. Here the CDR3 DNA reads TGTGCCAGCAGTTACGGGCAGAACACTGAAGCTTTCTTT. This translates into CASSYGQNTEAFF.

The chain recombines TRBV15 with TRBJ2-3, with a possible D match to TRBD1 (6 bases). Trimming cost V 4 bases and J 0 bases, with 11 bases left between them. The CDR3 extends over 15 amino acids. The germline CDR1 and CDR2 sequences are LNHNV and YYDKDF (reference sequence). In nucleotides, the CDR3 is TGTGCCACCAGCAACCAAGACAGGAGCACAGATACGCAGTATTTT. The encoded protein is CATSNQDRSTDTQYF.

J is TRBJ1-6 and V is TRBV7-3, with 9 bases aligning to TRBD1. Germline CDR1 SGHTA, CDR2 FQGTGA. CDR3 length: 15 residues. V dropped 4 bases and J dropped 10; count of bases not matched to a gene: 8. The CDR3 protein is CASSSGTGFGSPLHF. CDR3 DNA: TGTGCCAGCAGCTCCGGGACAGGGTTCGGCTCACCCCTCCACTTT.

In its sample, this clonotype was seen a few times. This chain uses TRBV7-8 with TRBJ1-6, with a possible D match to TRBD1 (5 bases). CDR3 length: 18 residues. Germline lookup yields CDR1 SGHVS and CDR2 FQNEAQ. Trimming took off 5 bases at V and 0 bases at J, with 17 bases between the two ends. The CDR3 region is CASSNTGTLSSYNSPLHF. DNA of the CDR3: TGTGCCAGCAGCAACACCGGGACGTTGAGCTCCTATAATTCACCCCTCCACTTT.

The chain employs TRBV6-1 and TRBJ1-2; unclear D gene. V was clipped by 2 bases and J by 3 bases, with 16 bases between them. Germline V CDR1 and CDR2: MNHNS, SASEGT. The CDR3 spans 16 residues. CDR3 residues: CASSEFAESRDYGYTF. CDR3 DNA sequence: TGTGCCAGCAGTGAATTCGCAGAGAGTCGAGACTATGGCTACACCTTC.